The rows below give T cell receptor beta chains drawn from one sample of a study of shared clonotypes between healthy human individuals. Method: immunoSEQ multiplex PCR; TCRdb's copy keeps in-frame clones and lacks some. The sample consists of over 850,000 clones, around 82% of them appearing once. The sequenced sample was memory CD4+ T cells from PBMCs. The source of these receptors is a man aged 18-30 years in good health. Some clones in this sample may be carry-over from other donors' samples. Both conserved end residues are part of each CDR3. A D gene is named only where the DNA matches it firmly. Size values are once, few and many counts, or a class for expanded clones, and some rows have none.

TRBJ2-5 | TRBV27 | - | - | TGTGCCAGCAGTTGGGGGGCCGGGGGAATAGGGGAGACCCAGTACTTC | CASSWGAGGIGETQYF
TRBJ2-7 | TRBV5-1 | - | - | TGCGCCAGCAGCTTGGTGTTTGGCAACGAGCAGTACTTC | CASSLVFGNEQYF
TRBJ2-3 | TRBV2 | - | - | TGTGCCAGCAGTGACCACACAGATACGCAGTATTTT | CASSDHTDTQYF
TRBJ2-5 | TRBV5-1 | - | - | TGCGCCAGCAGCTTAGACAGGACCCAAGAGACCCAGTACTTC | CASSLDRTQETQYF
TRBJ2-7 | TRBV30 | - | - | TGTGCCTGGAGCGCCCGCGTTGGCGACGAGCAGTACTTC | CAWSARVGDEQYF
TRBJ2-7 | TRBV5-4 | - | - | TGTGCCAGCAGCTTGAAGGCGACCTCCTACGAGCAGTACTTC | CASSLKATSYEQYF
TRBJ2-3 | TRBV6-5 | - | TRBD1 | TGTGCCAGCAGGGACAGGGGGAGAGGCACAGATACGCAGTATTTT | CASRDRGRGTDTQYF
TRBJ2-3 | TRBV7-9 | once | - | TGTGCCAGCAGCTTAGAAGGGAGGGGGAACACAGATACGCAGTATTTT | CASSLEGRGNTDTQYF
TRBJ1-1 | TRBV7-6 | few | - | TGTGCCAGCAGCCCGGTCGGGGGGTCGGACACTGAAGCTTTCTTT | CASSPVGGSDTEAFF
TRBJ1-1 | TRBV30 | - | - | TGTGCCTGGAGCCACTCGAGGAGCATGAACACTGAAGCTTTCTTT | CAWSHSRSMNTEAFF
TRBJ1-5 | TRBV28 | - | TRBD1 | TGTGCCAGCAGTTTTCTCTCAGGGGGGCAGCCCCAGCATTTT | CASSFLSGGQPQHF
TRBJ2-3 | TRBV6-1 | - | - | TGTGCCAGCAGTGGGGCGGGCACAGATACGCAGTATTTT | CASSGAGTDTQYF
TRBJ1-1 | TRBV28 | - | - | TGTGCCAGCACGCAGGTGACGAGGAACACTGAAGCTTTCTTT | CASTQVTRNTEAFF
TRBJ1-4 | TRBV18 | - | - | TGTGCCAGCTCCGCGGACATAGATGAAAAACTGTTTTTT | CASSADIDEKLFF
TRBJ1-1 | TRBV7-3 | few | - | TGTGCCAGCAGCTTTAACAGGGATACTGAAGCTTTCTTT | CASSFNRDTEAFF
TRBJ2-7 | TRBV6-1 | - | - | TGTGCCAGCCGTCCAGCCCCAGGGGTCTCCTACGAGCAGTACTTC | CASRPAPGVSYEQYF
TRBJ2-3 | TRBV7-3 | - | - | TGTGCCAGCAGCTTAATGGCCCAGGATACGCAGTATTTT | CASSLMAQDTQYF
TRBJ1-4 | TRBV5-1 | - | - | TGCGCCAGCAGCTTGTTTCCGGAGACTAATGAAAAACTGTTTTTT | CASSLFPETNEKLFF
TRBJ1-2 | TRBV6-1 | - | - | TGTGCCAGCAGTGAAGCCGGAACCAACTATGGCTACACCTTC | CASSEAGTNYGYTF
TRBJ1-5 | TRBV18 | - | TRBD1 | TGTGCCAGCTCATTGGACAGGGGCCATCAGCCCCAGCATTTT | CASSLDRGHQPQHF
TRBJ1-2 | TRBV5-6 | - | - | TGTGCCAGCAGCTTCGGAGGCGGCTACACCTTC | CASSFGGGYTF
TRBJ2-1 | TRBV12-5 | few | - | TGTGCTAGTGGTTCTCAGGAGAGCTCCTACAATGAGCAGTTCTTC | CASGSQESSYNEQFF